This T cell receptor (beta chain) was recovered during a study of T cells in Graves' hyperthyroidism and ophthalmopathy. Across the study: Peripheral blood draws took place at initial diagnosis, ahead of any treatment.

There were TCR beta CDR3 regions amplified from RNA transcripts. A set of HTBI primers served as the primers for a first-round RT-PCR of the TCR CDR3. TCRdb reanalysed the multiplex PCR reads using MiXCR and keeps one entry per CDR3 protein. The top ten hold about 8.9% of the sample, which has roughly 800,000 distinct CDR3 sequences, around 39% seen once. The V gene's germline CDR1 is SQVTM and CDR2 ANQGSEA. This CDR3 is 12 amino acids long. V lost 2 bases and J lost 3, with 7 bases in between. This clonotype was seen at least ten times. The chain couples TRBV29-1 to TRBJ1-2; D call uncertain. This sequence was found in a man between 18 and 35 years old with Graves' hyperthyroidism. The sequencing input was blood. The CDR3, as DNA: TGCAGCGTTGAATGGGCAGACTATGGCTACACCTTC. It specifies CSVEWADYGYTF.